This record looks at one T cell receptor (beta chain) sequence and its context. The antigen is unknown. This entry is derived from a study of cytotoxic CD8 clonotypes in ibrutinib-treated CLL. Looking at the study overall: Complete response was seen in 2 patients and partial in approximately 25; roughly twelve progressed and approximately 14 stayed remitted after a median around 64 months.

V gave up 8 bases and J gave up 8 bases, with 15 bases separating them. Per germline, CDR1 SNHLY and CDR2 FYNNEI. The CDR3 covers 13 residues. Clones were read by immunoSEQ multiplex PCR, and TCRdb kept only the in-frame ones, dropping some. The sample has under 300,000 clones, 60% to 75% seen once. The study's findings and limits: Under therapy, public clonotypes either contracted or stayed stable, and they were uncommon. Investigators sampled sustained-remission and progressing patients at differing times.

This chain links TRBV2 with TRBJ1-4; D is possibly TRBD1 (5 bases). The source of this sequence is a human donor with chronic lymphocytic leukemia. The specimen comprised PBMCs, sampled after 24 months of ibrutinib treatment. CDR3 nucleotide sequence: TGTGCCAGCTGCCGAGGGGCCGGCGAAAAACTGTTTTTT. It codes for CASCRGAGEKLFF.